A single sample gave rise to the 18 T cell receptor beta chains below, sequenced in a study of PD-1 blockade in classical Hodgkin lymphoma. Data came from immunoSEQ multiplex PCR; TCRdb stores just in-frame clones and leaves some out. This sample has tens of thousands of clones, with roughly 89% found just once. The time point: newly diagnosed, previously untreated cHL patient sample. Purified CD4+ T cells were obtained from thawed PBMCs through magnetic negative selection. Sequencing input: CD4+ T cells from blood. Receptors were obtained from a human donor with classical Hodgkin lymphoma.

This chain connects TRBV7-2 to TRBJ2-3; 7 bases fit TRBD1. This CDR3 has 14 residues. Losses at the gene ends were 1 base for V and 4 bases for J; bases not matched to a gene: 2. Germline assignment: CDR1 SGHTA and CDR2 FQGNSA. The CDR3 DNA follows: TGTGCCAGCAGCTTAGGACAGGGACCAGATACGCAGTATTTT. This sequence encodes CASSLGQGPDTQYF.

This chain links TRBV2 with TRBJ1-1; 7 bases are shared with TRBD1. The V gene end was trimmed by 5 bases and the J gene end by 5 bases; junction bases not matched to a gene: 5. This CDR3 region has 13 residues. Germline V CDR1 and CDR2: SNHLY, FYNNEI. CDR3 in amino acids: CASSFAGGTEAFF. The DNA for the CDR3 is TGTGCCAGCAGTTTTGCAGGGGGTACTGAAGCTTTCTTT. The whole variable domain, filled in from reference TRBV2 and TRBJ1-1, reads EPEVTQTPSHQVTQMGQEVILRCVPISNHLYFYWYRQILGQKVEFLVSFYNNEISEKSEIFDDQFSVERPDGSNFTLKIRSTKLEDSAMYFCASSFAGGTEAFFGQGTRLTVV.

The V and J genes are TRBV7-2 and TRBJ1-1; D is undetermined. This CDR3 contains 13 residues. Germline CDR1 and CDR2: SGHTA and FQGNSA. Trimming shortened V by 6 bases and J by 1 base, and 9 bases separated the two germline ends. CDR3 coding DNA: TGTGCCAGCAGTCGTCGGGAGAACACTGAAGCTTTCTTT. It codes for CASSRRENTEAFF.

V usage is TRBV4-1 and J usage is TRBJ1-5; D possibly corresponds to TRBD1 (5 bases). CDR3 size: 15 residues. The V end lost 3 bases, the J end lost 0 bases, and 9 bases lay between the germline ends. Germline V gives CDR1 MGHRA, CDR2 YSYEKL. For the CDR3, the DNA is TGCGCCAGCAGCCAGGGGGATACTAGCAATCAGCCCCAGCATTTT. Its translation is CASSQGDTSNQPQHF.

This sequence joins TRBV7-6 and TRBJ2-5; 8 bases map to TRBD1. Germline CDR1 reads SGHVS; CDR2 reads FNYEAQ. CDR3 length: 14 residues. J was trimmed by 5 bases and V by 6 bases; bases with no gene match: 8. The CDR3 sequence: CASRSRQGTETQYF. CDR3 DNA: TGTGCCAGCAGGTCCCGACAGGGGACGGAGACCCAGTACTTC.

The chain has TRBV7-2 and TRBJ2-1; the D is unclear. Trimming cost V 5 bases and J 3 bases, with 17 bases left between them. Germline V gene lookup returns CDR1 SGHTA and CDR2 FQGNSA. This CDR3 is 16 amino acids long. The CDR3 here is CASSPPGVGNYNEQFF. CDR3 sequence (DNA): TGTGCCAGCAGCCCGCCCGGAGTCGGTAACTACAATGAGCAGTTCTTC. The whole variable domain, remainder taken from reference TRBV7-2 and TRBJ2-1, is GAGVSQSPSNKVTEKGKDVELRCDPISGHTALYWYRQSLGQGLEFLIYFQGNSAPDKSGLPSDRFSAERTGGSVSTLTIQRTQQEDSAVYLCASSPPGVGNYNEQFFGPGTRLTVL.

V is TRBV5-5 and J is TRBJ1-2, with D maybe TRBD1 (5 bases). Looked up from germline, CDR1 is SGHKS and CDR2 is YYEKEE (reference sequence). V was clipped by 0 bases and J by 8 bases, with 23 bases between them. The CDR3 sequence is 17 residues long. The CDR3 loop reads CASSLGWDDKDEGGYTF. CDR3 nucleotides: TGTGCCAGCAGCTTGGGTTGGGACGACAAAGACGAAGGGGGCTACACCTTC.

The chain links TRBV25-1 to TRBJ1-1; 11 positions match TRBD1. The junction had 12 bases not matched to a gene; V was cut back by 6 bases and J by 3 bases. CDR1 and CDR2 (germline): MGHDK, SYGVNS. The CDR3 runs to 17 residues. CDR3 sequence (DNA): TGTGCCAGCAGCCCCGGACAGGGGGCTAGAAAGGACACTGAAGCTTTCTTT. Its protein product is CASSPGQGARKDTEAFF.

The chain links TRBV19 to TRBJ1-2; the D is unclear. This CDR3 region has 14 residues. Germline CDR1 LNHDA, CDR2 SQIVND (reference sequence). Trimming stripped 7 bases from V and 4 bases from J, with 16 bases between. CDR3 in DNA: TGTGCCAGTACCCCAAATGGGCCCTTCTATGGCTACACCTTC. Protein: CASTPNGPFYGYTF.

This sequence joins TRBV28 and TRBJ2-1; TRBD2 matches at 10 bases. V shed 4 bases and J 4 bases; nucleotides not matched to a gene: 1. Per the germline V gene, CDR1 is MDHEN and CDR2 is SYDVKM. CDR3 length: 14 residues. CDR3 sequence (DNA): TGTGCCAGCAGTTCTAGCGGGGGTTACAATGAGCAGTTCTTC. As protein: CASSSSGGYNEQFF.

This clone was observed a single time. The rearrangement links TRBV9 to TRBJ2-1; D is undetermined. V lost 0 bases and J 0 bases, leaving 7 bases between the germline ends. This CDR3 has 15 amino acids. Germline CDR1 is SGDLS and CDR2 is YYNGEE. The CDR3 coding sequence is TGTGCCAGCAGCGTAGCCCCGCACTCCTACAATGAGCAGTTCTTC. This encodes CASSVAPHSYNEQFF.

The chain recombines TRBV27 with TRBJ2-1; 8 bases match TRBD2. Germline V gene sequence: CDR1 MNHEY, CDR2 SMNVEV (reference sequence). The CDR3 length is 13 residues. After removal of 4 bases from V and 8 bases from J, the junction contained 4 bases not matched to a gene. CDR3 DNA sequence: TGTGCCAGCAGTTCGGGACTAGGCTATGAGCAGTTCTTC. Translation: CASSSGLGYEQFF.

The chain is built from TRBV27 and TRBJ2-2, with 8 bases aligning to TRBD1. J gave up 4 bases and V 5 bases, and 12 bases lay outside the gene matches. Germline CDR1 MNHEY, CDR2 SMNVEV (reference sequence). This CDR3 has 17 residues. The CDR3 DNA is TGTGCCAGCAGTCTCATTAGGGGGACAGGAACCACCGGGGAGCTGTTTTTT. This codes for CASSLIRGTGTTGELFF.

This clone is a singleton in its sample. The chain uses TRBV7-2 and TRBJ2-1; the match to TRBD2 covers 9 bases. This CDR3 comprises 15 residues. V shed 5 bases and J 7 bases; nucleotides not matched to a gene: 9. Germline V lookup: CDR1 SGHTA, CDR2 FQGNSA. CDR3 residues: CASSEYSGSRNEQFF. In DNA, the CDR3 is TGTGCCAGCAGCGAATATAGCGGGAGTCGGAATGAGCAGTTCTTC.

The chain combines TRBV7-2 with TRBJ2-7; TRBD2 matches 7 bases. With V trimmed by 5 bases and J by 3 bases, 10 bases remained unmatched. The CDR3 spans 15 residues. Germline CDR1 SGHTA, CDR2 FQGNSA. DNA of the CDR3: TGTGCCAGCAGCCTAGGCGGGCTAGCGGTCTACGAGCAGTACTTC. This translates into CASSLGGLAVYEQYF.

The chain joins TRBV29-1 to TRBJ1-2; D gene uncertain. The V gene lost 4 bases and the J gene lost 8 bases, with 11 bases spanning the gap. Looked up from germline, CDR1 is SQVTM and CDR2 is ANQGSEA. This CDR3 has 11 amino acids. The CDR3 sequence: CSVGESYGYTF. The DNA of the CDR3 is TGCAGCGTTGGAGAATCTTACGGCTACACCTTC. Full variable domain (rest looked up from reference TRBV29-1 and TRBJ1-2): SAVISQKPSRDICQRGTSLTIQCQVDSQVTMMFWYRQQPGQSLTLIATANQGSEATYESGFVIDKFPISRPNLTFSTLTVSNMSPEDSSIYLCSVGESYGYTFGSGTRLTVV.

The gene calls are TRBV6-5 and TRBJ2-3; 8 bases agree with TRBD1. CDR1 and CDR2 (germline): MNHEY, SVGAGI. The CDR3 is 15 amino acids. V shed 7 bases and J 4 bases; nucleotides not matched to a gene: 10. CDR3 residues: CASKTGAGVPDTQYF. For the CDR3, the DNA is TGTGCCAGCAAGACAGGGGCGGGTGTTCCAGATACGCAGTATTTT.

This clone was seen once. The rearrangement links TRBV5-1 to TRBJ2-2, with D unresolved. The CDR3 extends over 16 amino acids. From germline, CDR1 is SGHRS and CDR2 YFSETQ. Trimming cost V 0 bases and J 0 bases, with 9 bases left between them. The DNA for the CDR3 is TGCGCCAGCAGCTTGGCCCTCAGATCGAACACCGGGGAGCTGTTTTTT. Its translation is CASSLALRSNTGELFF.